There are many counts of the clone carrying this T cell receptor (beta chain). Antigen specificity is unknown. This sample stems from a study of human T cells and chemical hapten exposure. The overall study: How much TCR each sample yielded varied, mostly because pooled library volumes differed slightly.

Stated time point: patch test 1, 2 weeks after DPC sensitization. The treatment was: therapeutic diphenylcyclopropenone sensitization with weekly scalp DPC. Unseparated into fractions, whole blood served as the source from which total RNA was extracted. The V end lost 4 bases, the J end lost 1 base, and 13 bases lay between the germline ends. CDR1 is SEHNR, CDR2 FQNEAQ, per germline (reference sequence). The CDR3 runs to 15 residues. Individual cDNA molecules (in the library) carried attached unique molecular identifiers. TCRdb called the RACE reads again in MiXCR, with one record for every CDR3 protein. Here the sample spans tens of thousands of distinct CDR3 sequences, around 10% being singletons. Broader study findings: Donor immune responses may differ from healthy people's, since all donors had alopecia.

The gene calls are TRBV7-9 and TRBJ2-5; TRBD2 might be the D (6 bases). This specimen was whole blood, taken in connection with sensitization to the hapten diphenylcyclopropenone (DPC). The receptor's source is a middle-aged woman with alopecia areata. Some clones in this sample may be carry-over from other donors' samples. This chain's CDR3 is CASSSAMGGQETQYF. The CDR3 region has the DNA TGTGCCAGCAGCTCAGCGATGGGAGGCCAAGAGACCCAGTACTTC.